The rows below give T cell receptor beta chains drawn from one sample of a study of graft-versus-host responses after intestinal transplantation. TCRdb's table, derived via immunoSEQ multiplex PCR, lists solely in-frame clones and lacks some. The repertoire consists of 35,000 to 50,000 clones, with 90% to 95% occurring once and the leading ten covering roughly 0.22%. No antigen has been assigned to these receptors. The sequences come from unstimulated CD8+ T cells sorted from spleen or lymph node cells, collected before transplant. The receptors originated from a human donor who was the organ donor for an intestinal transplant. Each CDR3 is given with its conserved first and last residue. Each record gives: CDR3 DNA, CDR3 protein, clone size, J gene, D gene, V gene. The D gene is left open where the match is weak. Clone size is not always given. Where it is, it says once, few, many or a class for expanded clones.

CDR3 DNA: TGTGCCAGTAGTATCTTCGGCGCGAACAATGAGCAGTTCTTC
CDR3 protein: CASSIFGANNEQFF
clone size: -
J gene: TRBJ2-1
D gene: -
V gene: TRBV19

CDR3 DNA: TGCGCCAGCAGCCAAGAAGGGCCCGGCGGGGAACTCTCCTACGAGCAGTACTTC
CDR3 protein: CASSQEGPGGELSYEQYF
clone size: -
J gene: TRBJ2-7
D gene: -
V gene: TRBV4-3

CDR3 DNA: TGTGCCAGCAGCTTAGGGGAAGCGGGGGGATACGAGCAGTACTTC
CDR3 protein: CASSLGEAGGYEQYF
clone size: -
J gene: TRBJ2-7
D gene: TRBD2
V gene: TRBV7-2

CDR3 DNA: TGTGCCAGCAGTTACTCGTTCCTAGCGGGGACAGGGGAGCAGTTCTTC
CDR3 protein: CASSYSFLAGTGEQFF
clone size: -
J gene: TRBJ2-1
D gene: -
V gene: TRBV6-5

CDR3 DNA: TGCGCCAGCAGCCAAGATAGGACAGGGGGCATTCAGCCCCAGCATTTT
CDR3 protein: CASSQDRTGGIQPQHF
clone size: once
J gene: TRBJ1-5
D gene: TRBD1
V gene: TRBV4-3

CDR3 DNA: TGTGCCAGCAGCTTGGGCAGCTCTTCCTACGAGCAGTACTTC
CDR3 protein: CASSLGSSSYEQYF
clone size: -
J gene: TRBJ2-7
D gene: -
V gene: TRBV5-6

CDR3 DNA: TGTGCCAGCAGTTACACACAGGGCGGCAACGAGCAGTACTTC
CDR3 protein: CASSYTQGGNEQYF
clone size: -
J gene: TRBJ2-7
D gene: -
V gene: TRBV6-5

CDR3 DNA: TGCGCCAGCAGCCAAGATCTTTGGGGGGGCGAGCAGTACTTC
CDR3 protein: CASSQDLWGGEQYF
clone size: -
J gene: TRBJ2-7
D gene: TRBD2
V gene: TRBV4-3

CDR3 DNA: TGTGCCAGCAGCTTATATGGGACTAGCGGGGGTGAGCAGTTCTTC
CDR3 protein: CASSLYGTSGGEQFF
clone size: -
J gene: TRBJ2-1
D gene: TRBD2
V gene: TRBV7-3

CDR3 DNA: TGCGCCAGCAGCCAAGCCGTGTGGAGCTCCCCAACTAGCCATACCTACAATGAGCAGTTCTTC
CDR3 protein: CASSQAVWSSPTSHTYNEQFF
clone size: -
J gene: TRBJ2-1
D gene: -
V gene: TRBV4-1

CDR3 DNA: TGTGCCATCAGTGAGTCCTCGAGCAATCAGCCCCAGCATTTT
CDR3 protein: CAISESSSNQPQHF
clone size: -
J gene: TRBJ1-5
D gene: -
V gene: TRBV10-3

CDR3 DNA: TGTGCCAGCAGCCTCCGGACAGGGGGCGGCTACAATGAGCAGTTCTTC
CDR3 protein: CASSLRTGGGYNEQFF
clone size: -
J gene: TRBJ2-1
D gene: TRBD1
V gene: TRBV11-2

CDR3 DNA: TGTGCCAGCGGCCGGGGGGGTGGGAACACTGAAGCTTTCTTT
CDR3 protein: CASGRGGGNTEAFF
clone size: -
J gene: TRBJ1-1
D gene: -
V gene: TRBV7-9

CDR3 DNA: TGTGCCAGCAGCCCTCAGGACAGCTATGGCTACACCTTC
CDR3 protein: CASSPQDSYGYTF
clone size: -
J gene: TRBJ1-2
D gene: -
V gene: TRBV7-9

CDR3 DNA: TGCGCCAGCGGACTAGCGGGGGGCCCGTATTTAGATACGCAGTATTTT
CDR3 protein: CASGLAGGPYLDTQYF
clone size: -
J gene: TRBJ2-3
D gene: TRBD2
V gene: TRBV5-1

CDR3 DNA: TGTGCCAGCGGGGGATATACGGCGACTGAAGCTTTCTTT
CDR3 protein: CASGGYTATEAFF
clone size: -
J gene: TRBJ1-1
D gene: -
V gene: TRBV6-6

CDR3 DNA: TGCAGCGTTGAGGCCGGGAACAATGAGCAGTTCTTC
CDR3 protein: CSVEAGNNEQFF
clone size: -
J gene: TRBJ2-1
D gene: -
V gene: TRBV29-1

CDR3 DNA: TGTGCCAGCAGCGTAGGGGAGGGTCCTACCTACGAGCAGTACTTC
CDR3 protein: CASSVGEGPTYEQYF
clone size: -
J gene: TRBJ2-7
D gene: TRBD2
V gene: TRBV9

CDR3 DNA: TGTGCCAGCAGCTCCTACCCGCCCGGGACTAGCACAGATACGCAGTATTTT
CDR3 protein: CASSSYPPGTSTDTQYF
clone size: -
J gene: TRBJ2-3
D gene: -
V gene: TRBV27

CDR3 DNA: TGTGCCTGGAAACCCCTCGTTACGGGGAACACTGAAGCTTTCTTT
CDR3 protein: CAWKPLVTGNTEAFF
clone size: -
J gene: TRBJ1-1
D gene: -
V gene: TRBV30

CDR3 DNA: TGTGCCAGCAGCGTCGATGGGACAGGGGGCGCGTATGGCTACACCTTC
CDR3 protein: CASSVDGTGGAYGYTF
clone size: -
J gene: TRBJ1-2
D gene: TRBD1
V gene: TRBV9

CDR3 DNA: TGTGCCAGCAGCTTCGCGGGTTCCTACAATGAGCAGTTCTTC
CDR3 protein: CASSFAGSYNEQFF
clone size: -
J gene: TRBJ2-1
D gene: -
V gene: TRBV7-9

CDR3 DNA: TGCGCCAGCAGCCAGCGGACCGGGACAGAAGGCTACGGAAACACCATATATTTT
CDR3 protein: CASSQRTGTEGYGNTIYF
clone size: -
J gene: TRBJ1-3
D gene: TRBD1
V gene: TRBV4-3

CDR3 DNA: TGTGCCATCAGTGAAGACGGGACAGGGATCTATGGCTACACCTTC
CDR3 protein: CAISEDGTGIYGYTF
clone size: -
J gene: TRBJ1-2
D gene: TRBD1
V gene: TRBV10-3

CDR3 DNA: TGTGCCAGCAGTTTAAGGGACTCGGGACAGGTATACACTGAAGCTTTCTTT
CDR3 protein: CASSLRDSGQVYTEAFF
clone size: -
J gene: TRBJ1-1
D gene: TRBD1
V gene: TRBV28

CDR3 DNA: TGTGCCAGCAGCCCCGGGACAGGGGGGTACGAGCAGTACTTC
CDR3 protein: CASSPGTGGYEQYF
clone size: few
J gene: TRBJ2-7
D gene: TRBD1
V gene: TRBV13

CDR3 DNA: TGTGCCTGGAGTCCGGGGTGGGGCACTGAAGCTTTCTTT
CDR3 protein: CAWSPGWGTEAFF
clone size: -
J gene: TRBJ1-1
D gene: -
V gene: TRBV30

CDR3 DNA: TGCGCCAGCGAACCGGGCAGAGTCGCCTACGAGCAGTACTTC
CDR3 protein: CASEPGRVAYEQYF
clone size: -
J gene: TRBJ2-7
D gene: -
V gene: TRBV5-1

CDR3 DNA: TGCGCCAGCAGTCGCGCTACAGGGATCCAGTACTTC
CDR3 protein: CASSRATGIQYF
clone size: -
J gene: TRBJ2-5
D gene: -
V gene: TRBV23-1

CDR3 DNA: TGTGCCAGCAGCTTAGGAGGACAGGGGGCGAGGAACACTGAAGCTTTCTTT
CDR3 protein: CASSLGGQGARNTEAFF
clone size: -
J gene: TRBJ1-1
D gene: TRBD1
V gene: TRBV13

CDR3 DNA: TGTGCCAGCAGTTTCCCCGGGACTTCAACTTACGAGCAGTACTTC
CDR3 protein: CASSFPGTSTYEQYF
clone size: -
J gene: TRBJ2-7
D gene: -
V gene: TRBV27

CDR3 DNA: TGTGCCTGGAGTGAAATAGGGGGGCAAGATACGCAGTATTTT
CDR3 protein: CAWSEIGGQDTQYF
clone size: -
J gene: TRBJ2-3
D gene: -
V gene: TRBV30

CDR3 DNA: TGTGCCAGCAGCGTACCCCAGGGGGGAGGGTACGGCACAGATACGCAGTATTTT
CDR3 protein: CASSVPQGGGYGTDTQYF
clone size: -
J gene: TRBJ2-3
D gene: -
V gene: TRBV7-2

CDR3 DNA: TGTGCCAGCAGTGGAAATAACTATGGCTACACCTTC
CDR3 protein: CASSGNNYGYTF
clone size: once
J gene: TRBJ1-2
D gene: -
V gene: TRBV2

CDR3 DNA: TGTGCCAGTAGTAAACAGGGGGCTAATGAAAAACTGTTTTTT
CDR3 protein: CASSKQGANEKLFF
clone size: once
J gene: TRBJ1-4
D gene: TRBD1
V gene: TRBV19

CDR3 DNA: TGTGCCAGCAGCAAAGCGGACAGGGTAGGCAATCAGCCCCAGCATTTT
CDR3 protein: CASSKADRVGNQPQHF
clone size: -
J gene: TRBJ1-5
D gene: -
V gene: TRBV21-1

CDR3 DNA: TGTGCCAGCAGCTTACCATCGCTAGCGGGGAGCACAGATACGCAGTATTTT
CDR3 protein: CASSLPSLAGSTDTQYF
clone size: -
J gene: TRBJ2-3
D gene: TRBD2
V gene: TRBV13

CDR3 DNA: TGTGCCAGCAGGAAGACAACCAGCTCCTACAATGAGCAGTTCTTC
CDR3 protein: CASRKTTSSYNEQFF
clone size: -
J gene: TRBJ2-1
D gene: -
V gene: TRBV6-5

CDR3 DNA: TGCGCCAGCAGCCAAGATTACTCGAGTCAGTACGAAAAACTGTTTTTT
CDR3 protein: CASSQDYSSQYEKLFF
clone size: -
J gene: TRBJ1-4
D gene: -
V gene: TRBV4-1

CDR3 DNA: TGTGCCAGTAGTATAGGGGAGCGGGGGGGAACAGATACGCAGTATTTT
CDR3 protein: CASSIGERGGTDTQYF
clone size: -
J gene: TRBJ2-3
D gene: TRBD2
V gene: TRBV19

CDR3 DNA: TGTGCCAGCACCCTCGCGTTGTACGCTTTCTTT
CDR3 protein: CASTLALYAFF
clone size: once
J gene: TRBJ1-1
D gene: -
V gene: TRBV6-1

CDR3 DNA: TGTGCCAGCAGTTTATCGGCCGGGACAGGGTCGTCCGGGGAGCTGTTTTTT
CDR3 protein: CASSLSAGTGSSGELFF
clone size: -
J gene: TRBJ2-2
D gene: TRBD1
V gene: TRBV27

CDR3 DNA: TGTGCCAGTAGTGGAAGCGGGGGGAGGGATGAGCAGTTCTTC
CDR3 protein: CASSGSGGRDEQFF
clone size: -
J gene: TRBJ2-1
D gene: TRBD2
V gene: TRBV19

CDR3 DNA: TGTGCCAGCAGTCTACAGGGTACTAACTATGGCTACACCTTC
CDR3 protein: CASSLQGTNYGYTF
clone size: -
J gene: TRBJ1-2
D gene: -
V gene: TRBV25-1

CDR3 DNA: TGTGCCACCAGCAGAGATTCCTACACCCCAGATACGCAGTATTTT
CDR3 protein: CATSRDSYTPDTQYF
clone size: -
J gene: TRBJ2-3
D gene: -
V gene: TRBV15

CDR3 DNA: TGTGCCAGCAGCTTGATCGGGGTAGGAAATACGCAGTATTTT
CDR3 protein: CASSLIGVGNTQYF
clone size: -
J gene: TRBJ2-3
D gene: -
V gene: TRBV5-6

CDR3 DNA: TGTGCCAGCAGTTTATTGGGACCTCAGAATGAGCAGTTCTTC
CDR3 protein: CASSLLGPQNEQFF
clone size: -
J gene: TRBJ2-1
D gene: -
V gene: TRBV27

CDR3 DNA: TGCGCCAGCAGCCAAGATCGGGGGGGCACAGATACGCAGTATTTT
CDR3 protein: CASSQDRGGTDTQYF
clone size: -
J gene: TRBJ2-3
D gene: TRBD2
V gene: TRBV4-1

CDR3 DNA: TGTGCCAGCAGCGTAGCGTTGGGAGGGTACGAGCAGTACTTC
CDR3 protein: CASSVALGGYEQYF
clone size: -
J gene: TRBJ2-7
D gene: TRBD2
V gene: TRBV9

CDR3 DNA: TGTGCCAGCAGTGAGTACCCGGCGGCGAACACTGAAGCTTTCTTT
CDR3 protein: CASSEYPAANTEAFF
clone size: -
J gene: TRBJ1-1
D gene: -
V gene: TRBV13

CDR3 DNA: TGCGCCAGCAGCTTCTATCCTAGCGGGGGGGCCAGCGACGAGCAGTACTTC
CDR3 protein: CASSFYPSGGASDEQYF
clone size: -
J gene: TRBJ2-7
D gene: TRBD2
V gene: TRBV5-1

CDR3 DNA: TGTGCCAGCAGCTCCCGACAGTCCTACGAGCAGTACTTC
CDR3 protein: CASSSRQSYEQYF
clone size: -
J gene: TRBJ2-7
D gene: -
V gene: TRBV7-8

CDR3 DNA: TGTGCCAGCAGCTCGCAGGGGGACGAGCAGTACTTC
CDR3 protein: CASSSQGDEQYF
clone size: -
J gene: TRBJ2-7
D gene: TRBD1
V gene: TRBV7-9

CDR3 DNA: TGCGCCAGCAGCCCAGGGCTTACAGAGGTCCTGAAAGAGCAGTACTTC
CDR3 protein: CASSPGLTEVLKEQYF
clone size: -
J gene: TRBJ2-7
D gene: -
V gene: TRBV4-3

CDR3 DNA: TGTGCCAGCAGCGTAGGACTAGCGGGCGGCGTTGGGGGGGAGCAGTTCTTC
CDR3 protein: CASSVGLAGGVGGEQFF
clone size: -
J gene: TRBJ2-1
D gene: TRBD2
V gene: TRBV9

CDR3 DNA: TGTGCCTGGAGTGAATCTGGAAACACCATATATTTT
CDR3 protein: CAWSESGNTIYF
clone size: -
J gene: TRBJ1-3
D gene: -
V gene: TRBV30

CDR3 DNA: TGTGCCAGCAGTGGCCTCGGGACAGGGGTCTACGAGCAGTACTTC
CDR3 protein: CASSGLGTGVYEQYF
clone size: -
J gene: TRBJ2-7
D gene: TRBD1
V gene: TRBV6-1

CDR3 DNA: TGCGCCAGCAGCTTGATCTGGGAGAGGCCCGGGGAGCTGTTTTTT
CDR3 protein: CASSLIWERPGELFF
clone size: -
J gene: TRBJ2-2
D gene: -
V gene: TRBV5-1

CDR3 DNA: TGTGCCAGCTTAGGAGGGTTTACTAACTATGGCTACACCTTC
CDR3 protein: CASLGGFTNYGYTF
clone size: -
J gene: TRBJ1-2
D gene: -
V gene: TRBV5-4

CDR3 DNA: TGTGCCAGCAGCTTGATAGGCGGGGACGGCTACACCTTC
CDR3 protein: CASSLIGGDGYTF
clone size: -
J gene: TRBJ1-2
D gene: -
V gene: TRBV5-4